The 3 T cell receptor beta chains below come from one sample, sequenced in a study of blood T cells in healthy people across ages. Through a sample-barcoded 5' primer and a J-beta primer mix, a second PCR was run for about 7 to 12 cycles. MiXCR, applied by TCRdb to the 5' RACE reads, yields one record per CDR3 protein. The sample comprises roughly 1,000,000 distinct CDR3 sequences, approximately 26% of which are singletons, and about 0.72% rests with the top ten. This sample also appeared in a second study, on T cells of mothers and their children.

Sequenced sample: blood. Receptors were obtained from a girl aged 2 to 10 in good health.

The CDR3 region is CSAGPGTDMTLKNIQYF. CDR3 in DNA: TGCAGTGCTGGGCCCGGGACAGACATGACTCTCAAAAACATTCAGTACTTC. The chain combines TRBV20-1 with TRBJ2-4, with 7 bases fitting TRBD1. There are 17 residues in the CDR3. Germline V gives CDR1 DFQATT, CDR2 SNEGSKA (reference sequence). V lost 5 bases and J lost 3; bases outside the gene matches: 16.

Only a few counts were recorded for this clonotype. This chain joins TRBV12-3 or TRBV12-4 and TRBJ2-5; D remains ambiguous. Trimming removed 4 bases from V and 6 bases from J, with 6 bases in between. The CDR3 extends over 11 amino acids. The CDR3 DNA sequence: TGTGCCAGCAGTTATAGCCAGACCCAGTACTTC. Protein: CASSYSQTQYF.

The CDR3 DNA reads as TGTGCCAGCAGTTTAGGTAAGGACAGGGTTACCCTGGGTACGCAGTATTTT. Amino acid sequence: CASSLGKDRVTLGTQYF. The V call is TRBV12-3 or TRBV12-4, the J call TRBJ2-3, with 8 positions matching TRBD1. The CDR3 is 17 amino acids. V shed 1 base, J shed 8 bases, and the junction held 14 bases outside the gene matches.